This is a list of T cell receptor beta chains from one sample in a study of PD-L1 blockade in urothelial cancer. Measured with immunoSEQ multiplex PCR; TCRdb has only the in-frame clones, and not every one. Among tens of thousands of clones listed, 90% were seen once. The sample in question was PBMCs, obtained around atezolizumab (anti-PD-L1) treatment. These TCRs come from a man in his sixties with urothelial cancer. The CDR3 runs from the conserved cysteine through the conserved F or W. The order of the fields is V gene, J gene, CDR3 protein.

TRBV7-6	TRBJ2-1	CASSPLTSGYNEQFF
TRBV4-2	TRBJ1-6	CASSQAMGTTNSPLHF
TRBV5-6	TRBJ2-7	CASSTRGLVSYEQYF
TRBV19	TRBJ2-2	CASSIDSVTGELFF
TRBV16	TRBJ1-1	CASSQPGTTNTEAFF
TRBV7-3	TRBJ1-2	CASSLGQSYGYTF
TRBV9	TRBJ2-1	CASSAAGTSGFNEQFF
TRBV29-1	TRBJ1-2	CSVEATGDNYGYTF
TRBV4-3	TRBJ1-3	CASSQVDRFSGNTIYF
TRBV19	TRBJ1-3	CASTSTGTLGNTIYF
TRBV11-1	TRBJ2-7	CASSPDTKRGEQYF
TRBV7-6	TRBJ1-3	CASSFSGTPSGNTIYF
TRBV30	TRBJ1-5	CAWTASFSNQPQHF
TRBV19	TRBJ1-4	CASRQGTTNEKLFF
TRBV5-1	TRBJ2-4	CASSLNEKNIQYF
TRBV30	TRBJ1-6	CAWSGQYNSPLHF
TRBV6-6	TRBJ2-7	CASRELAPEQYF
TRBV6-5	TRBJ1-1	CASSYSIRGSTEAFF
TRBV7-8	TRBJ2-7	CASSPGHYYEQYF
TRBV27	TRBJ1-1	CASSRNRGGNTEAFF
TRBV4-3	-	CASSQEPRGAFYEQYF
TRBV5-1	TRBJ2-7	CASSWGTSGTSSYEQYF
TRBV30	TRBJ1-4	CAWRGAGEKLFF
TRBV11-2	TRBJ1-6	CASSLRGQLNSPLHF
TRBV5-4	TRBJ2-2	CASSGTSGGSVTGELFF
TRBV20-1	TRBJ2-5	CSAFKETQYF
TRBV14	TRBJ1-2	CASRTGRDGYTF
TRBV27	TRBJ2-4	CASSNLETIPLAKNIQYF
TRBV7-2	TRBJ2-1	CASRVSGGAYNEQFF
TRBV7-8	TRBJ1-4	CASSLDRGSEKLFF
TRBV15	TRBJ2-1	CATSRTYPTSGRVNNEQFF